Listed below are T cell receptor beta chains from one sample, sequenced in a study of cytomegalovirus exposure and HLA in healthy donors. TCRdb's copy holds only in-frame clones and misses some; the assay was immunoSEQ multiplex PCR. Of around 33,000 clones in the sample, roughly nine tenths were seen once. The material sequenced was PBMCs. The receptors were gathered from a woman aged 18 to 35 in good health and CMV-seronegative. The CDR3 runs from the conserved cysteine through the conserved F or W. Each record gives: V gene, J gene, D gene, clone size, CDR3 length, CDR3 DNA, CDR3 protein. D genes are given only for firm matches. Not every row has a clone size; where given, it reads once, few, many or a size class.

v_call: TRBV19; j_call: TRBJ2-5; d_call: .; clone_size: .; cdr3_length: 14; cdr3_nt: TGTGCCAGTAAATTTTTGGCGGACCAAGAGACCCAGTACTTC; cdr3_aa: CASKFLADQETQYF
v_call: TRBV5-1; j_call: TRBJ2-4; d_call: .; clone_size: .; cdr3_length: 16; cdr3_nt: TGCGCCAGCAGCTTGAATACAGGGCCACCACAAAACATTCAGTACTTC; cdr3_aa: CASSLNTGPPQNIQYF
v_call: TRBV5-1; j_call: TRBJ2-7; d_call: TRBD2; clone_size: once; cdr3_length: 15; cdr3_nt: TGCGCCAGCAGCCGGCTCTCCGGGACTAGCGTCGAGCAGTACTTC; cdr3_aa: CASSRLSGTSVEQYF
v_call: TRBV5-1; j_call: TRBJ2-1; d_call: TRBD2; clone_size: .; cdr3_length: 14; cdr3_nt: TGCGCCAGCAGCTTGGAACCAGGGAGGGGTGAGCAGTTCTTC; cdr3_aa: CASSLEPGRGEQFF
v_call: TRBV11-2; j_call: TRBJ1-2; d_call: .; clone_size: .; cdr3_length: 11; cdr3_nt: TGTGCCAGCAGCCAGGTTTATGGCTACACCTTC; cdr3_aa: CASSQVYGYTF
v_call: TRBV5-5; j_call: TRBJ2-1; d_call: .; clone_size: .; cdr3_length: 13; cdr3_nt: TGTGCCAGCAGCCCGGTGGGGGGTAATGAGCAGTTCTTC; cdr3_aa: CASSPVGGNEQFF
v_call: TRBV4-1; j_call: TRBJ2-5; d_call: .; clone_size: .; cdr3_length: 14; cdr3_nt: TGCGCCAGCAGCCAAGGGCGTAAGGGGGAGACCCAGTACTTC; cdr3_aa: CASSQGRKGETQYF
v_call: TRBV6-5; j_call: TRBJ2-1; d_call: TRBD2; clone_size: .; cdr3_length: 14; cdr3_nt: TGTGCCAGCAGAACCCGACTAGCGGACAATGAGCAGTTCTTC; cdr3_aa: CASRTRLADNEQFF
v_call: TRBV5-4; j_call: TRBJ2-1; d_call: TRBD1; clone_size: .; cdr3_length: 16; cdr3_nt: TGTGCCAGCAGTATACCGGGACAGGGGGTAGGCAATGAGCAGTTCTTC; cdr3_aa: CASSIPGQGVGNEQFF
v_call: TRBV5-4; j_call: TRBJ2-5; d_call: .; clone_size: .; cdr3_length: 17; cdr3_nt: TGTGCCAGCAGCTTGTTCCCCAGGGGACCCCGGGAAGAGACCCAGTACTTC; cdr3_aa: CASSLFPRGPREETQYF
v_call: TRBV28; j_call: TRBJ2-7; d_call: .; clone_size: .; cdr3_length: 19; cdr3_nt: TGTGCCAGCAGTTTATCCCCATATTTTGTGGGCCCCCACTCCTACGAGCAGTACTTC; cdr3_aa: CASSLSPYFVGPHSYEQYF
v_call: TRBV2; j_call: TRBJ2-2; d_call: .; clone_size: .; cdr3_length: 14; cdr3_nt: TGTGCCAGCAGTGAACAATTTTACACCGGGGAGCTGTTTTTT; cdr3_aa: CASSEQFYTGELFF
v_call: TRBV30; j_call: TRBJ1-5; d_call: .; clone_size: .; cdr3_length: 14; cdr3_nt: TGTGCCTGGAGTATAACGACTATAAATCAGCCCCAGCATTTT; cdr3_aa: CAWSITTINQPQHF
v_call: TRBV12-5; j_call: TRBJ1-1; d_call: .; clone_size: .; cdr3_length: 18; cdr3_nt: TGTGCTAGTGGTTTGGTACAAGTGGGCCCTGCATTGAACACTGAAGCTTTCTTT; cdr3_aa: CASGLVQVGPALNTEAFF
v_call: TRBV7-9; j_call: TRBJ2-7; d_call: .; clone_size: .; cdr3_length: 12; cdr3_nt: TGTGCCAGCAGCCCGACACCCTACGAGCAGTACTTC; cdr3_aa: CASSPTPYEQYF
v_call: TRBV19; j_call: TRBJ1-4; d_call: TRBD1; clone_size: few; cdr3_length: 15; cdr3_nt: TGTGCCAGTAGTCCTCGGGACAGTACGCGTGAAAAACTGTTTTTT; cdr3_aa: CASSPRDSTREKLFF
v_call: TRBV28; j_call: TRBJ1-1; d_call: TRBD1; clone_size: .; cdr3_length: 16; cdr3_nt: TGTGCCAGCTCTCTGACAGGGGGCTGGGAGAACACTGAAGCTTTCTTT; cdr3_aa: CASSLTGGWENTEAFF